This T cell receptor beta chain was recovered during a study of blood T cell repertoires in COVID-19. Overall study: Acute and convalescent COVID-19 specimens originated in the United States, Italy and Spain.

TCRdb's copy holds only in-frame clones and misses some; the assay was immunoSEQ multiplex PCR. Of 70,000 to 95,000 clones listed, approximately 75% were seen once; the top ten hold about an eighth. This clone was found a few times. The origin of this receptor is a human donor in a cohort sampled during active COVID-19. Specimen: peripheral blood.

The CDR3 DNA follows: TGTGCCTGGAGTCCCGGGACTGCTACCTACGAGCAGTACTTC. As protein: CAWSPGTATYEQYF. The chain recombines TRBV30 with TRBJ2-7, with D perhaps matching TRBD2 (6 bases). The CDR3 is 14 residues long. The germline CDR1 and CDR2 sequences are GTSNPN and SVGIG (reference sequence). Trimming took 2 bases from V and 2 from J, leaving 13 bases between them.